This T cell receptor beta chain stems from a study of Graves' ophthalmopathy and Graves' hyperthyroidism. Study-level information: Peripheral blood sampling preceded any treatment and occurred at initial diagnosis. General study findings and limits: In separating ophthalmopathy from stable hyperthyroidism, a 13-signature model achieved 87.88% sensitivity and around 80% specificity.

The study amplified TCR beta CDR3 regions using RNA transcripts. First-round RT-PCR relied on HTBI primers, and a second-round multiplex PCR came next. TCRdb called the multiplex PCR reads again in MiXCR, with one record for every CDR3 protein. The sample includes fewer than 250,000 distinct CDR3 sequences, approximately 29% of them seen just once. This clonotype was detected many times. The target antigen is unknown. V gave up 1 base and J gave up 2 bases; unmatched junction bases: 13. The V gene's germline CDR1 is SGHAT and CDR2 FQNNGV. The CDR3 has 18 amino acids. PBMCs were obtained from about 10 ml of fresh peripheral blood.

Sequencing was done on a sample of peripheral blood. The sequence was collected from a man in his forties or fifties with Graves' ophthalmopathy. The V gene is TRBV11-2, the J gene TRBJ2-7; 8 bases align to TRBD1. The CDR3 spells CASSLVQTGVPTTYEQYF. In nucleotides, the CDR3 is TGTGCCAGCAGCTTAGTTCAGACAGGGGTTCCCACCACCTACGAGCAGTACTTC.